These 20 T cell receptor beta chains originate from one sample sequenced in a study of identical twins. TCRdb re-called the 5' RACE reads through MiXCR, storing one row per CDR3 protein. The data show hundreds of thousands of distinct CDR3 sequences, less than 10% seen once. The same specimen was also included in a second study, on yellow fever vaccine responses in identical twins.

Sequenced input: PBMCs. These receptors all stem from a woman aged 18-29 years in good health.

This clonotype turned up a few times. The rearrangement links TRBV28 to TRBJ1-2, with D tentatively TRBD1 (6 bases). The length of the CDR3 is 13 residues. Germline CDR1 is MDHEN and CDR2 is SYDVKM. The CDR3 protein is CASIGGKIYGYTF. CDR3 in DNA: TGTGCATCTATAGGGGGGAAAATCTATGGCTACACCTTC.

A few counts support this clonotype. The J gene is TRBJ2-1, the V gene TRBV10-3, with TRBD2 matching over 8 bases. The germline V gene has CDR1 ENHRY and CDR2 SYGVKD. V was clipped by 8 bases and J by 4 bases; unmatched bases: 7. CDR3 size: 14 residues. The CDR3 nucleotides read TGTGCCATCGGTCAACTAGCGGAGTACAATGAGCAGTTCTTC. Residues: CAIGQLAEYNEQFF.

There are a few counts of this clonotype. In DNA, the CDR3 is TGCAGCGTCCCCGTTACAGATACGCAGTATTTT. The encoded protein is CSVPVTDTQYF. The chain links TRBV29-1 to TRBJ2-3; no reliable D call. With 6 bases removed from V and 3 bases from J, the gap between germline ends came to 7 bases. The CDR3 extends over 11 amino acids. Germline values: CDR1 SQVTM, CDR2 ANQGSEA.

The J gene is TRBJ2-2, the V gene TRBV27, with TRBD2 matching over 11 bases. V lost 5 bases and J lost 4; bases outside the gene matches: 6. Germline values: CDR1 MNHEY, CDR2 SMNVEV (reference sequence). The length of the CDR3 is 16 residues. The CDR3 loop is CASSLTSGAFTGELFF. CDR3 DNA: TGTGCCAGCAGTCTGACTAGCGGGGCGTTCACCGGGGAGCTGTTTTTT.

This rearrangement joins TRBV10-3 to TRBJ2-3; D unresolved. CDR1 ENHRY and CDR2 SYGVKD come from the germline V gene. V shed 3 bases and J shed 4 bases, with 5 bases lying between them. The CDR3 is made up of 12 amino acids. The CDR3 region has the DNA TGTGCCATCAGTGATCTGCCAGATACGCAGTATTTT. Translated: CAISDLPDTQYF.

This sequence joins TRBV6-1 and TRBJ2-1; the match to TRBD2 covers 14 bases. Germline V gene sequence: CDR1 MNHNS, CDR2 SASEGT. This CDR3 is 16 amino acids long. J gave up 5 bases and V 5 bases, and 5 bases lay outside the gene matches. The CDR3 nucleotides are TGTGCCAGCAGTAATGGACTAGCGGGGGGTCACAATGAGCAGTTCTTC. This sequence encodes CASSNGLAGGHNEQFF.

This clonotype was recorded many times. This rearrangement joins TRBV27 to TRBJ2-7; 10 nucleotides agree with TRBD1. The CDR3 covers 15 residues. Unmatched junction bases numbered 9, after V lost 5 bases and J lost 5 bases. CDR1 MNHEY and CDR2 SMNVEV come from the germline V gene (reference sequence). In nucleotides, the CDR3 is TGTGCCAGCAGTAGAACCGGGACAGGGGAAGACGAGCAGTACTTC. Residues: CASSRTGTGEDEQYF.

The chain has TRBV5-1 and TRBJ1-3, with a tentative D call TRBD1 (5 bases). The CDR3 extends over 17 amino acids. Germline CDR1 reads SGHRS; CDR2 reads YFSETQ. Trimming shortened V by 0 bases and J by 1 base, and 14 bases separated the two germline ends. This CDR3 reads CASSLGDGPGSGNTIYF. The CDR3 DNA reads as TGCGCCAGCAGCTTGGGGGACGGCCCGGGGTCTGGAAACACCATATATTTT.

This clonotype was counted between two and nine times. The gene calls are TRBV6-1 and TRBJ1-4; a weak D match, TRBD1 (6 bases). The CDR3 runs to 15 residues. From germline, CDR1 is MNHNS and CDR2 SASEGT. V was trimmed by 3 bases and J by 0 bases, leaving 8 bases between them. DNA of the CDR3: TGTGCCAGCAGTGAGGGGGCCACAACTAATGAAAAACTGTTTTTT. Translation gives CASSEGATTNEKLFF.

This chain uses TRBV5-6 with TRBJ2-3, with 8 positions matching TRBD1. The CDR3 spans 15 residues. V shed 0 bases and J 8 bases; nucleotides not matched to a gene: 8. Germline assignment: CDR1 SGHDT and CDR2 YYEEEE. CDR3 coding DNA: TGTGCCAGCAGCTTGGCGACAGGGGATCACGGTACGCAGTATTTT. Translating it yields CASSLATGDHGTQYF.

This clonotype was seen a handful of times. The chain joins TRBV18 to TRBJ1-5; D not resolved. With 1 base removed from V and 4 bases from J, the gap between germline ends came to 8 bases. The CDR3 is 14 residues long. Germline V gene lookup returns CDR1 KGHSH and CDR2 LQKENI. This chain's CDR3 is CASSPRQGNQPQHF. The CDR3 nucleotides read TGTGCCAGCTCACCACGCCAAGGAAATCAGCCCCAGCATTTT. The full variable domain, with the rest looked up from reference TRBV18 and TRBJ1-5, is NAGVMQNPRHLVRRRGQEARLRCSPMKGHSHVYWYRQLPEEGLKFMVYLQKENIIDESGMPKERFSAEFPKEGPSILRIQQVVRGDSAAYFCASSPRQGNQPQHFGDGTRLSIL.

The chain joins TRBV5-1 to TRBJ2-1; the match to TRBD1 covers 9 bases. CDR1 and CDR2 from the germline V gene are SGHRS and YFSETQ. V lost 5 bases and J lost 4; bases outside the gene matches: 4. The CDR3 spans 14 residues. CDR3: CASSGGQGYNEQFF. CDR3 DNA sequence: TGCGCCAGCAGTGGGGGACAGGGATACAATGAGCAGTTCTTC.

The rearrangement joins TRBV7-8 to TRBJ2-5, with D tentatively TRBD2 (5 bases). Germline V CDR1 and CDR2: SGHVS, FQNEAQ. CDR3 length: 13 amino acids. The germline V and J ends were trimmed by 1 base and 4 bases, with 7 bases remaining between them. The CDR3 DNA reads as TGTGCCAGCAGCTTAGGGACTGTAGAGACCCAGTACTTC. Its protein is CASSLGTVETQYF.

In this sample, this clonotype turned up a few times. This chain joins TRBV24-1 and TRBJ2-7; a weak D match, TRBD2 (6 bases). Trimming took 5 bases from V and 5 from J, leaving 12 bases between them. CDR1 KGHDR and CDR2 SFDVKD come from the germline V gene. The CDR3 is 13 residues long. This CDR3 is CATSAGGTHEQYF. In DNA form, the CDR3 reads TGTGCCACCAGTGCTGGGGGGACGCACGAGCAGTACTTC.

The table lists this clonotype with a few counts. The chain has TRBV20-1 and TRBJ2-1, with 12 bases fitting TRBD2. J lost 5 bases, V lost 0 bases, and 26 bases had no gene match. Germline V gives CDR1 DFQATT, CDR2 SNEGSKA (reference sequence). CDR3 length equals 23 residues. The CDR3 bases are TGCAGTGCTAGAGATAGGGACGATACCCCACTAGCGGGGGGACCTCGTCGAGACAATGAGCAGTTCTTC. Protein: CSARDRDDTPLAGGPRRDNEQFF.

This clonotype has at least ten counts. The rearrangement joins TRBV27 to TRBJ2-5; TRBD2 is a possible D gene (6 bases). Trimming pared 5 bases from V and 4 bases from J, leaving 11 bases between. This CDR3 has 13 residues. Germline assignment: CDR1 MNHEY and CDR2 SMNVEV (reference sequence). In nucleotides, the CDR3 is TGTGCCAGCAGTCCCAGACTAGTAGAGACCCAGTACTTC. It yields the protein CASSPRLVETQYF.

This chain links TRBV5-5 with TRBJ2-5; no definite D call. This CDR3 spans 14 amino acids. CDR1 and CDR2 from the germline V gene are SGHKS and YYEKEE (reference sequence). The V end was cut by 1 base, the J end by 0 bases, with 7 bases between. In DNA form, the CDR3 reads TGTGCCAGCAGCTTGCCGTTTGACCAAGAGACCCAGTACTTC. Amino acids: CASSLPFDQETQYF.

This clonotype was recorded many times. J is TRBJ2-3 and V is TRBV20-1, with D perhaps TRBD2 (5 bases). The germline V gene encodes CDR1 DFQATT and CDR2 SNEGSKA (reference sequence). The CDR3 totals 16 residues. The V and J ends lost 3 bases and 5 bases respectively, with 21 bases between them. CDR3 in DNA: TGCAGTGCTAGGGAAAGTTCGAGGGCATACGGAGATACGCAGTATTTT. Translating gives CSARESSRAYGDTQYF.

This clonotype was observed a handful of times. CDR3: CSAPGNQETQYF. The CDR3 DNA follows: TGCAGCGCCCCAGGCAACCAAGAGACCCAGTACTTC. This rearrangement joins TRBV29-1 to TRBJ2-5; D uncertain. Deletions cut 7 bases from V and 0 bases from J, with 9 bases between. Germline V gives CDR1 SQVTM, CDR2 ANQGSEA. The CDR3 has 12 amino acids.

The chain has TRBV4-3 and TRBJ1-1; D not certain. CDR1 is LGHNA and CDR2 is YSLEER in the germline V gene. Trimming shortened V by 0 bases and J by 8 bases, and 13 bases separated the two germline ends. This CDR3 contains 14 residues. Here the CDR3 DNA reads TGCGCCAGCAGCCAAGATTGGCTAATGGGGGAAGCTTTCTTT. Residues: CASSQDWLMGEAFF.